This TCR beta chain was obtained from a study of T cell responses to AZD1222 COVID-19 vaccine. TCRdb's copy holds only in-frame clones and misses some; the assay was immunoSEQ multiplex PCR. The top ten clones hold under 5% of a sample with about 77,000 clones, 80% to 95% of them seen once. CDR3 length equals 13 residues. Germline V lookup: CDR1 MDHEN, CDR2 SYDVKM. V lost 6 bases, J lost 1 base, and 9 bases lay in between. Study observations and caveats: Nearly half of unique spike-specific TCRs reportedly avoided B.1.351 and B.1.1.7 mutated regions. With two AZD1222 doses given, Spike-specific TCR breadth and depth both rose. Repertoire samples came only from after the peak T cell response.

A note on this clone: What it binds is unknown.

The study pooled second doses at about 4 or about 12 weeks. Specimen: peripheral blood, collected 28 days after the second AZD1222 dose. The gene calls are TRBV28 and TRBJ1-1; a weak D match, TRBD1 (5 bases). The source is an adult who received the AZD1222 COVID-19 vaccine. CDR3 DNA sequence: TGTGCCAGCAGCCCAACAGGGAACACTGAAGCTTTCTTT. Its protein is CASSPTGNTEAFF.